The clone carrying this T cell receptor beta chain was counted only a few times. TCRdb fed the RT-PCR reads into MiXCR, producing one record per CDR3 protein. Counted here are 550,000 to 750,000 distinct CDR3 sequences, 12% to 15% occurring once; the ten biggest clones make up about 3.9%. The receptor comes from a female donor in good health, serving as a healthy control. The sample taken for sequencing was memory CD4+ T cells from blood.

CDR3 residues: CASSTTGDNEKLFF. As DNA, the CDR3 is TGTGCCAGCTCGACGACGGGGGATAATGAAAAACTGTTTTTT. The chain employs TRBV18 and TRBJ1-4, with D maybe TRBD1 (5 bases). Per the germline V gene, CDR1 is KGHSH and CDR2 is LQKENI. The ends were cut back, 6 bases at V and 4 bases at J, with 12 bases in the middle. The CDR3 sequence is 14 residues long. The full variable domain, with the rest looked up from reference TRBV18 and TRBJ1-4, is NAGVMQNPRHLVRRRGQEARLRCSPMKGHSHVYWYRQLPEEGLKFMVYLQKENIIDESGMPKERFSAEFPKEGPSILRIQQVVRGDSAAYFCASSTTGDNEKLFFGSGTQLSVL.